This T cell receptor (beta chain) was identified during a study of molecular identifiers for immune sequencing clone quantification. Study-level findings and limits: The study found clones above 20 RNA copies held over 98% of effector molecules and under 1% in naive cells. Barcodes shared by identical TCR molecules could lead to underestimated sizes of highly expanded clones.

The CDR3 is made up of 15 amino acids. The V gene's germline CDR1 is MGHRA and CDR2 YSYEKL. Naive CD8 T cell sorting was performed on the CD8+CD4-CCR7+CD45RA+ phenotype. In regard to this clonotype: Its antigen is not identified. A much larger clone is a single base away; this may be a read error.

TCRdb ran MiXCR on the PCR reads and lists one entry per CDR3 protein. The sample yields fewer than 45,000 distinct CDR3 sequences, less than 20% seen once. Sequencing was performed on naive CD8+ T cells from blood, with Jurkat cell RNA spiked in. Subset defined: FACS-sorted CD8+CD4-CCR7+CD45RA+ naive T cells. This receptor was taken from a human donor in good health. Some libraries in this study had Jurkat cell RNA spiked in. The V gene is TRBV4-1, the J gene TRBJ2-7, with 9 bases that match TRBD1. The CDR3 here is CASSLQGAPRYERYF. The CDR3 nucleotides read TGCGCCAGCAGCCTACAGGGGGCGCCCCGCTACGAGCGGTACTTC.